The next 2 T cell receptor beta chains were all read from a single sample in a study of blood T cell repertoires in COVID-19. TCRdb's copy holds only in-frame clones and misses some; the assay was immunoSEQ multiplex PCR. The repertoire consists of some 260,000 clones, with roughly 91% occurring once and the leading ten covering 0.95% to 1%. The sequenced sample was peripheral blood. These receptors originate from a woman aged 40 to 50 who had recovered from COVID-19.

The V call is TRBV20-1, the J call TRBJ2-2, with 10 bases fitting TRBD2. The CDR3 sequence is 14 residues long. CDR1 and CDR2 (germline): DFQATT, SNEGSKA (reference sequence). Trimming cost V 3 bases and J 3 bases; bases outside gene matches: 1. The CDR3 loop is CSASGLADTGELFF. The CDR3 bases are TGCAGTGCTAGTGGACTAGCGGACACCGGGGAGCTGTTTTTT.

The rearrangement links TRBV23-1 to TRBJ2-7, with D tentatively TRBD1 (5 bases). TRBV23-1 is an ORF for which the function is uncertain. CDR3 length equals 12 residues. The CDR3 spells CASSQSGQGRDV. Here the CDR3 DNA reads TGCGCCAGCAGTCAATCGGGGCAGGGTAGGGACGTC.